What follows are 5 T cell receptor beta chains derived from one specimen sequenced in a study of CD8+ T cells in alopecia areata. Treatment here: oral pan-JAK inhibitor, 5-10 mg twice daily. Sequencing templates came from extracted RNA that was reverse transcribed into cDNA. Profiled with immunoSEQ multiplex PCR; TCRdb holds only in-frame clones, not every one. This table holds over 95,000 clones, around 55% found once. The specimen was CD8+ T cells sorted from blood, collected at week 4, from a patient treated with tofacitinib. Receptors originate from a human donor with alopecia areata.

This clone was counted a few times. This chain uses TRBV7-9 with TRBJ2-1; TRBD2 aligns across 9 bases. Germline V gene sequence: CDR1 SEHNR, CDR2 FQNEAQ (reference sequence). The CDR3 consists of 18 residues. J gave up 6 bases and V 2 bases, and 14 bases lay outside the gene matches. DNA of the CDR3: TGTGCCAGCAGCTTAAACACCTGGGGGGCTAGCGGGGCCAATGAGCAGTTCTTC. Protein product: CASSLNTWGASGANEQFF.

The chain employs TRBV29-1 and TRBJ1-5, with TRBD1 as a possible D gene (6 bases). Per germline, CDR1 SQVTM and CDR2 ANQGSEA. Trimming cost V 6 bases and J 2 bases, with 14 bases left between them. This CDR3 comprises 14 residues. The DNA for the CDR3 is TGCAGCGTGGGGGACAATTGGGGCAATCAGCCCCAGCATTTT. It yields the protein CSVGDNWGNQPQHF.

The CDR3 coding sequence is TGTGCCAGTAGTCCGACGGACTCCTACGAGCAGTACTTC. It codes for CASSPTDSYEQYF. The V and J genes are TRBV19 and TRBJ2-7; D is undetermined. Per the germline V gene, CDR1 is LNHDA and CDR2 is SQIVND (reference sequence). The CDR3 consists of 13 residues. The V and J ends lost 5 bases and 0 bases respectively, with 8 bases between them.

This clone was counted a few times. The CDR3 nucleotides are TGCAGCGTTGAAGGATGGGACAGGGGGCTTGAAAAACTGTTTTTT. This translates into CSVEGWDRGLEKLFF. The chain links TRBV29-1 to TRBJ1-4, with 12 positions matching TRBD1. The CDR3 is 15 residues long. From germline, CDR1 is SQVTM and CDR2 ANQGSEA. V dropped 1 base and J dropped 7; count of bases not matched to a gene: 4.

The V call is TRBV10-3, the J call TRBJ1-2; 7 nucleotides agree with TRBD1. The germline gives CDR1 ENHRY, CDR2 SYGVKD. Unmatched junction bases numbered 11, after V lost 2 bases and J lost 2 bases. CDR3 length: 17 residues. CDR3 DNA sequence: TGTGCCATCAGTGAGGAGACAGGGTTTATTGGGAACTATGGCTACACCTTC. As protein: CAISEETGFIGNYGYTF.